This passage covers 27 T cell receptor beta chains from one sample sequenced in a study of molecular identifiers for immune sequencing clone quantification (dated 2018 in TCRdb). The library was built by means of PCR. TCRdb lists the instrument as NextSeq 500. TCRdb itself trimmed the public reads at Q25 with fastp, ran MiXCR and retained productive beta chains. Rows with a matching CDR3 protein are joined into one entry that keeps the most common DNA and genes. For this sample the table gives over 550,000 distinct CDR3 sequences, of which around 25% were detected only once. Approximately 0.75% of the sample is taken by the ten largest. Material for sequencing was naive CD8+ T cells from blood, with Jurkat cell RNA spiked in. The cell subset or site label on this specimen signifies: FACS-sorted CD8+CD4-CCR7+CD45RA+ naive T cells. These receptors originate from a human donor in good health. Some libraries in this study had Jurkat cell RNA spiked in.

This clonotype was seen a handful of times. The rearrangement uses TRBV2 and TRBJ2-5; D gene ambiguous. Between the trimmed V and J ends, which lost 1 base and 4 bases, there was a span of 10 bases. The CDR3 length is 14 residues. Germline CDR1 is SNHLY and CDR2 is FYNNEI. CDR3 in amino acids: CASSEGVVPETQYF. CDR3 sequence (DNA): TGTGCCAGCAGTGAAGGAGTAGTTCCAGAGACCCAGTACTTC.

CDR3 sequence (DNA): TGTGCCACACCGTCGAGAAGACAAGAGACCCAGTACTTC. It specifies CATPSRRQETQYF. The V call is TRBV11-2, the J call TRBJ2-5; D is undetermined. Trimming shortened V by 10 bases and J by 2 bases, and 14 bases separated the two germline ends. Germline V gene lookup returns CDR1 SGHAT and CDR2 FQNNGV. The CDR3 sequence is 13 residues long. The full variable domain, with the rest looked up from reference TRBV11-2 and TRBJ2-5, is EAGVAQSPRYKIIEKRQSVAFWCNPISGHATLYWYQQILGQGPKLLIQFQNNGVVDDSQLPKDRFSAERLKGVDSTLKIQPAKLEDSAVYLCATPSRRQETQYFGPGTRLLVL.

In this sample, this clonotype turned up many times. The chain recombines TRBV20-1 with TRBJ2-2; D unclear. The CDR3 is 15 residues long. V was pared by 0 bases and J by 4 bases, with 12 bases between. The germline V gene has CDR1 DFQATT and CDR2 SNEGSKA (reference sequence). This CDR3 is CSARDSALGTGELFF. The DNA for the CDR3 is TGCAGTGCTAGAGATTCCGCTTTGGGCACCGGGGAGCTGTTTTTT.

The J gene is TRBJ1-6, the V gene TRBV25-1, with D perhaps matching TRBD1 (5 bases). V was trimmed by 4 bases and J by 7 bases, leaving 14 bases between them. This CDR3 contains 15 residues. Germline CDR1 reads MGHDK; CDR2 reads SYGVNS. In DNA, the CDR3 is TGTGCCAGCAGTGGCCAGGGAGGGTGGAATTCACCCCTCCACTTT. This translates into CASSGQGGWNSPLHF.

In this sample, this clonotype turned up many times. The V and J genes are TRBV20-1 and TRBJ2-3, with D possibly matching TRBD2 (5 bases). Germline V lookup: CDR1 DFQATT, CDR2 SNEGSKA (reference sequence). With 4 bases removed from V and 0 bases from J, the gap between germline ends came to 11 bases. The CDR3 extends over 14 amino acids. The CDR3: CSAIGGSSTDTQYF. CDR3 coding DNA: TGCAGTGCTATTGGAGGCTCTAGCACAGATACGCAGTATTTT.

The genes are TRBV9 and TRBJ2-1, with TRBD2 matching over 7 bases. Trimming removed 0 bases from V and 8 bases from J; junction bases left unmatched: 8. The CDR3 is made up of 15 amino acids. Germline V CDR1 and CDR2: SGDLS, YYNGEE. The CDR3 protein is CASSVGTSDWDEQFF. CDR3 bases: TGTGCCAGCAGCGTAGGGACTAGTGACTGGGATGAGCAGTTCTTC.

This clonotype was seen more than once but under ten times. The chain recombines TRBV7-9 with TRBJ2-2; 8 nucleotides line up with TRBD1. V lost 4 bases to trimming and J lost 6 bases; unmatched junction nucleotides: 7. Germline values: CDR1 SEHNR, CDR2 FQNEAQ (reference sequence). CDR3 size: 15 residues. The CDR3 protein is CASSSTDRAPGELFF. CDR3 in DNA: TGTGCCAGCAGCTCAACGGACAGGGCCCCCGGGGAGCTGTTTTTT.

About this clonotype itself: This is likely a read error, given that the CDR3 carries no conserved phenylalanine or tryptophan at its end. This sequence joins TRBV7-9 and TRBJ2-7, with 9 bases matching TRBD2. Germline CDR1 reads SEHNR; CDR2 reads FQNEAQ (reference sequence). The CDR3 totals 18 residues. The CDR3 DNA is TGTGCCCGCAGCTTAGGAGCGGTGGCTAGCGGGGACTCCTACGAGCAGTACTAC. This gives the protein CARSLGAVASGDSYEQYY.

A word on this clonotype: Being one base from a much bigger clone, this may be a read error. The CDR3 nucleotides are TGTGCCAGCGGTTCCCGGCCCGACTCTGGAAACACCATATATTTT. Residues: CASGSRPDSGNTIYF. This sequence joins TRBV12-3 or TRBV12-4 and TRBJ1-3; D is unresolved. There are 15 residues in the CDR3. The V gene lost 8 bases and the J gene lost 0 bases, with 14 bases spanning the gap.

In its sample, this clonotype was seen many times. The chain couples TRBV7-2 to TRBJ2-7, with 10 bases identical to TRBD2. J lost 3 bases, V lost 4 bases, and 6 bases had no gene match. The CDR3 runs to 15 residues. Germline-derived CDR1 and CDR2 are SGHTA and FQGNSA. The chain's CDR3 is CASSYNSGGHYEQYF. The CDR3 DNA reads TGTGCCAGCAGCTACAATAGCGGGGGGCACTACGAGCAGTACTTC. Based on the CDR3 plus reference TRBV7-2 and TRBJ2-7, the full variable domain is GAGVSQSPSNKVTEKGKDVELRCDPISGHTALYWYRQSLGQGLEFLIYFQGNSAPDKSGLPSDRFSAERTGGSVSTLTIQRTQQEDSAVYLCASSYNSGGHYEQYFGPGTRLTVT.

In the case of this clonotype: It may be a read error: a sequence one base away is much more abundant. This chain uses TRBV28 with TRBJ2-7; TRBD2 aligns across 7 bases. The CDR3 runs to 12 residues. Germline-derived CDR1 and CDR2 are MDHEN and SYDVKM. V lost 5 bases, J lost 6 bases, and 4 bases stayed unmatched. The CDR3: CASSAREGEQYF. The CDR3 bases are TGTGCCAGCAGTGCCAGGGAGGGCGAGCAGTACTTC.

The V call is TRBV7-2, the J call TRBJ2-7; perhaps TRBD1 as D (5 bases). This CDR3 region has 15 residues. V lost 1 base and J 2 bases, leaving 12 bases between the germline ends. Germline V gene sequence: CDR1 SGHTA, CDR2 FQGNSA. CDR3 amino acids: CASSLGAGQTYEQYF. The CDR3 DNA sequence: TGTGCCAGCAGCTTAGGGGCCGGACAAACCTACGAGCAGTACTTC.

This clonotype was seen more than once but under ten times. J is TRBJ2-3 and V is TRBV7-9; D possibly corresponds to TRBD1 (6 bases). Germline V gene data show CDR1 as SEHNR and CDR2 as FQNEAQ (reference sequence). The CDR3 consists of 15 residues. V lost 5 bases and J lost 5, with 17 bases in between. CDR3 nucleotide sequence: TGTGCCAGCAGCAGAGGTCCCATAGGGGGAGATACGCAGTATTTT. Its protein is CASSRGPIGGDTQYF. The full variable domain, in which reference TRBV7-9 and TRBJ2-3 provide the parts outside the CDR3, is DTGVSQNPRHKITKRGQNVTFRCDPISEHNRLYWYRQTLGQGPEFLTYFQNEAQLEKSRLLSDRFSAERPKGSFSTLEIQRTEQGDSAMYLCASSRGPIGGDTQYFGPGTRLTVL.

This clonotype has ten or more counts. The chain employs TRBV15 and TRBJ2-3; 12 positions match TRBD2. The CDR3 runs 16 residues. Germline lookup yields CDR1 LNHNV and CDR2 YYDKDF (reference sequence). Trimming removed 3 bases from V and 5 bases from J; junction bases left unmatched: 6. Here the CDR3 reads CATSSRTSGMQDTQYF. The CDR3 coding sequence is TGTGCCACCAGCAGCAGGACTAGCGGGATGCAAGATACGCAGTATTTT.

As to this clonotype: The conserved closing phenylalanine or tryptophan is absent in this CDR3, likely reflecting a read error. The chain's CDR3 is CASSPTRELNTEAFL. The CDR3 DNA follows: TGTGCCAGCTCACCAACCAGGGAATTGAACACTGAAGCTTTCCTT. The chain is built from TRBV18 and TRBJ1-1; possible D gene TRBD1, 5 bases. This CDR3 comprises 15 residues. Looked up from germline, CDR1 is KGHSH and CDR2 is LQKENI. With 2 bases removed from V and 0 bases from J, the gap between germline ends came to 10 bases.

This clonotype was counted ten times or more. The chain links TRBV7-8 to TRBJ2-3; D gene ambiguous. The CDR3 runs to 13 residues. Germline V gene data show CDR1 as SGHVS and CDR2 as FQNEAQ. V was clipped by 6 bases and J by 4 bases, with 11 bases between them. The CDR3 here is CASSSIVADTQYF. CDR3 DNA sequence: TGTGCCAGCAGTTCCATTGTGGCAGATACGCAGTATTTT.

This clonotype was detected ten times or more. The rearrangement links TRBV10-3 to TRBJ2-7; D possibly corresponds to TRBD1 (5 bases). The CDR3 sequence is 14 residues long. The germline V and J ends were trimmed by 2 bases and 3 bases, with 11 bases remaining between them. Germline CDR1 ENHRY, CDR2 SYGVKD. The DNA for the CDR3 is TGTGCCATCAGTGAGGTCGACAGATTCTACGAGCAGTACTTC. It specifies CAISEVDRFYEQYF.

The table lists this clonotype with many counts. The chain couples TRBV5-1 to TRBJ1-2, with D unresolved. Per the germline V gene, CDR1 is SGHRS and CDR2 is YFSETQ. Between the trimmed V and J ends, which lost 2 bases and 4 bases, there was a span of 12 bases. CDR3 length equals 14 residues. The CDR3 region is CASSLPDGTYGYTF. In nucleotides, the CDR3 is TGCGCCAGCAGCTTACCGGACGGAACCTATGGCTACACCTTC.

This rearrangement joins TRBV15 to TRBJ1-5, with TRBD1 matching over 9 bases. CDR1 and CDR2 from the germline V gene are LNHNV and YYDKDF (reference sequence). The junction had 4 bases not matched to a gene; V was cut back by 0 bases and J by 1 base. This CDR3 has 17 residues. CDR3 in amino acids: CATSRDLGTGSNQPQHF. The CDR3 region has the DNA TGTGCCACCAGCAGAGATTTAGGGACAGGGAGCAATCAGCCCCAGCATTTT.

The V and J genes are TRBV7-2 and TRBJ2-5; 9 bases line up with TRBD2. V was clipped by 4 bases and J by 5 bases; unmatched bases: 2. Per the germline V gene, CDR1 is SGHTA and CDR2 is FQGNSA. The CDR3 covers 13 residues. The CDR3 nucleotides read TGTGCCAGCAGCTATCTAGCGGGGGAGACCCAGTACTTC. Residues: CASSYLAGETQYF.

The CDR3 is CASSGGPAGVEVETQYF. DNA for the CDR3: TGTGCCAGCAGTGGGGGACCAGCGGGAGTTGAGGTAGAGACCCAGTACTTC. The rearrangement links TRBV12-3 or TRBV12-4 to TRBJ2-5; 8 nucleotides match TRBD2. The J segment lost 4 bases and the V segment lost 5 bases, leaving 15 bases of the junction unmatched. The CDR3 has 17 residues.

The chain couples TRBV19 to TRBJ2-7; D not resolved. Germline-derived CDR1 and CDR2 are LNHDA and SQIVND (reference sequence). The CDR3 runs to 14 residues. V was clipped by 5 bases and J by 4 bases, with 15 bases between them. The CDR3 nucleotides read TGTGCCAGTAGTTTTGCTGGGTGGTGGTACGAGCAGTACTTC. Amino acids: CASSFAGWWYEQYF. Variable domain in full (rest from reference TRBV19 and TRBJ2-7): DGGITQSPKYLFRKEGQNVTLSCEQNLNHDAMYWYRQDPGQGLRLIYYSQIVNDFQKGDIAEGYSVSREKKESFPLTVTSAQKNPTAFYLCASSFAGWWYEQYFGPGTRLTVT.

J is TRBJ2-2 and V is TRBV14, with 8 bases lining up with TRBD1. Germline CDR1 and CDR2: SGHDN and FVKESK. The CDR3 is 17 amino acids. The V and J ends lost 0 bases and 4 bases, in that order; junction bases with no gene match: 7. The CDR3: CASSQEQTGVVTGELFF. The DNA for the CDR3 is TGTGCCAGCAGCCAAGAACAGACAGGGGTAGTCACCGGGGAGCTGTTTTTT.

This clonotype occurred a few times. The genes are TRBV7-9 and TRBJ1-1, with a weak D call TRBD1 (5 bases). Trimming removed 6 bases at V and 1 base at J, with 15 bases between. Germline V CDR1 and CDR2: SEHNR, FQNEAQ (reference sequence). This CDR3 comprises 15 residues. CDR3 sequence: CASRESGFANTEAFF. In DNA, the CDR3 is TGTGCCAGCAGGGAATCAGGGTTTGCGAACACTGAAGCTTTCTTT.

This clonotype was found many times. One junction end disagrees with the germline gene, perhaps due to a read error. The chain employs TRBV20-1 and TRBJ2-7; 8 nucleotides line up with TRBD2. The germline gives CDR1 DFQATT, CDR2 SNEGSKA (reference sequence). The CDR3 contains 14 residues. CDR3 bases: TGCAGTGCCAGAGGTGGTAGCGGGACCTACGAGCAGTACTTC. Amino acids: CSARGGSGTYEQYF.

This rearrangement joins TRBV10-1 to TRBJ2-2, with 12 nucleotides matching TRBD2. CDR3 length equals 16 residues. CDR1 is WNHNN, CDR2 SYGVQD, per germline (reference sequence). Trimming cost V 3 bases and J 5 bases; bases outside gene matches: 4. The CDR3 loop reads CASSDWTSGTTGELFF. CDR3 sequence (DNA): TGCGCCAGCAGTGACTGGACTAGCGGGACGACCGGGGAGCTGTTTTTT.

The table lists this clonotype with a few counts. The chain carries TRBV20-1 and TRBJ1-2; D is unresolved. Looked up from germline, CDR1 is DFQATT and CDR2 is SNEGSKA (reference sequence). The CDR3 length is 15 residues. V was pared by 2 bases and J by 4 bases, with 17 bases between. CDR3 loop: CSARSLTVRGYGYTF. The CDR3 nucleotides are TGCAGTGCTAGATCCCTGACCGTAAGAGGCTATGGCTACACCTTC.